The 23 T cell receptor beta chains below were found in one sample sequenced in a study of control samples from healthy donors and cancer patients. Libraries were prepared by immunoSEQ multiplex PCR; TCRdb keeps only in-frame clonotypes and omits some of them. The sample includes 140,000 or so clones, about nine tenths of them seen just once. The sample consisted of blood. The receptors shown here come from a young man in good health.

V is TRBV10-3 and J is TRBJ1-4; D perhaps matches TRBD1 (5 bases). The CDR3 sequence is 17 residues long. Germline CDR1 ENHRY, CDR2 SYGVKD. Trimming pared 0 bases from V and 0 bases from J, leaving 11 bases between. CDR3 amino acids: CAISESTQTATNEKLFF. The CDR3 DNA is TGTGCCATCAGTGAGTCGACCCAGACAGCAACTAATGAAAAACTGTTTTTT.

The chain links TRBV5-4 to TRBJ1-1, with TRBD1 as a possible D gene (5 bases). Trimming left V 0 bases short and J 0 bases short, with 9 bases between. The germline V gene encodes CDR1 SGHNT and CDR2 YYREEE (reference sequence). The CDR3 is 15 residues long. CDR3 loop: CASSLVGLLNTEAFF. As DNA, the CDR3 is TGTGCCAGCAGCTTGGTGGGACTTTTGAACACTGAAGCTTTCTTT.

The chain combines TRBV4-1 with TRBJ1-1; the D is unclear. Trimming shortened V by 4 bases and J by 1 base, and 13 bases separated the two germline ends. CDR3 size: 15 residues. Germline V gene data show CDR1 as MGHRA and CDR2 as YSYEKL. CDR3 amino acids: CASSLRTGRNTEAFF. As DNA, the CDR3 is TGCGCCAGCAGCCTGAGGACCGGGAGGAACACTGAAGCTTTCTTT.

The chain employs TRBV13 and TRBJ2-3, with 7 positions matching TRBD2. Germline V gives CDR1 PRHDT, CDR2 FYEKMQ (reference sequence). V gave up 2 bases and J gave up 0 bases; unmatched junction bases: 2. This CDR3 spans 15 amino acids. The CDR3 is CASSLWGGSTDTQYF. The CDR3 DNA is TGTGCCAGCAGCTTATGGGGGGGAAGCACAGATACGCAGTATTTT. The variable domain in full, with the rest retrieved from reference TRBV13 and TRBJ2-3, is AAGVIQSPRHLIKEKRETATLKCYPIPRHDTVYWYQQGPGQDPQFLISFYEKMQSDKGSIPDRFSAQQFSDYHSELNMSSLELGDSALYFCASSLWGGSTDTQYFGPGTRLTVL.

The genes are TRBV19 and TRBJ1-4; D remains ambiguous. The CDR3 spans 15 residues. Germline V gene data show CDR1 as LNHDA and CDR2 as SQIVND (reference sequence). V lost 5 bases, J lost 0 bases, and 10 bases lay in between. The CDR3: CASSLYAATNEKLFF. The CDR3, as DNA: TGTGCCAGTAGTCTTTACGCCGCAACTAATGAAAAACTGTTTTTT.

This rearrangement joins TRBV24-1 to TRBJ2-1, with D possibly being TRBD2 (5 bases). The CDR3 spans 14 residues. V was clipped by 5 bases and J by 4 bases, with 11 bases between them. Germline-derived CDR1 and CDR2 are KGHDR and SFDVKD. The CDR3 DNA sequence: TGTGCCACCAGTGGGACGGGGAAATACAATGAGCAGTTCTTC. As protein: CATSGTGKYNEQFF.

CDR3 amino acids: CATNSPSGGANEQFF. CDR3 nucleotides: TGTGCCACTAACTCCCCTAGCGGGGGGGCCAATGAGCAGTTCTTC. The rearrangement links TRBV10-3 to TRBJ2-1; 12 bases fit TRBD2. Germline CDR1 reads ENHRY; CDR2 reads SYGVKD. The CDR3 totals 15 residues. V was pared by 10 bases and J by 6 bases, with 10 bases of the junction left unmatched.

Only one count was recorded for this clone. The rearrangement uses TRBV25-1 and TRBJ1-2; TRBD1 matches 11 bases. From germline, CDR1 is MGHDK and CDR2 SYGVNS. Trimming took 2 bases from V and 6 from J; bases not matched to a gene: 5. The CDR3 extends over 15 amino acids. In nucleotides, the CDR3 is TGTGCCAGCAGTGAAATTCGGGACAGGGGGAATGGCTACACCTTC. Protein sequence: CASSEIRDRGNGYTF.

The rearrangement joins TRBV19 to TRBJ1-4; D possibly corresponds to TRBD1 (5 bases). Germline V gene sequence: CDR1 LNHDA, CDR2 SQIVND (reference sequence). The V end lost 7 bases, the J end lost 12 bases, and 21 bases lay between the germline ends. The CDR3 is 14 amino acids. The CDR3 is CASKWGTLGEELFF. CDR3 in DNA: TGTGCCAGTAAATGGGGGACCCTAGGAGAAGAACTGTTTTTT.

V usage is TRBV12-3 or TRBV12-4 and J usage is TRBJ2-7, with D unresolved. The germline V and J ends were trimmed by 0 bases and 6 bases, with 9 bases remaining between them. The CDR3 totals 13 residues. The CDR3: CASSLAPPGEQYF. The DNA for the CDR3 is TGTGCCAGCAGTTTAGCGCCCCCAGGCGAGCAGTACTTC.

This clone appeared once. The chain employs TRBV7-2 and TRBJ1-5; 9 bases map to TRBD1. V was clipped by 1 base and J by 5 bases; unmatched bases: 3. The CDR3 contains 15 residues. Germline V gene data show CDR1 as SGHTA and CDR2 as FQGNSA. The CDR3 reads CASSLGTGAYQPQHF. The CDR3 DNA follows: TGTGCCAGCAGCTTAGGGACAGGGGCGTATCAGCCCCAGCATTTT.

The rearrangement links TRBV5-1 to TRBJ1-2; no clear D gene. Per germline, CDR1 SGHRS and CDR2 YFSETQ. Trimming left V 4 bases short and J 0 bases short, with 7 bases between. This CDR3 comprises 13 residues. CDR3 sequence reads: CASSLGANYGYTF. In nucleotides, the CDR3 is TGCGCCAGCAGCCTCGGAGCTAACTATGGCTACACCTTC.

This clone was counted a single time. The same CDR3 also results from other DNA sequences found in this sample. This chain uses TRBV7-9 with TRBJ1-1, with D unresolved. The CDR3 runs to 14 residues. Trimming shortened V by 2 bases and J by 1 base, and 8 bases separated the two germline ends. The germline CDR1 and CDR2 sequences are SEHNR and FQNEAQ (reference sequence). The CDR3 DNA reads as TGTGCCAGCAGCTTAATGTCCGGGAACACTGAAGCTTTCTTT. It translates to CASSLMSGNTEAFF.

This chain uses TRBV5-1 with TRBJ1-6, with 12 bases aligning to TRBD1. CDR1 is SGHRS and CDR2 is YFSETQ in the germline V gene. This CDR3 comprises 15 residues. J lost 10 bases, V lost 2 bases, and 4 bases had no gene match. This CDR3 reads CASSLSGQGASPLHF. The CDR3 DNA sequence: TGCGCCAGCAGCTTATCGGGACAGGGGGCATCACCCCTCCACTTT.

This clone has just a few counts. The chain joins TRBV3-1 (or the pseudogene TRBV3-2) to TRBJ2-2; 7 nucleotides agree with TRBD2. CDR3 length: 16 residues. J lost 4 bases, V lost 1 base, and 6 bases had no gene match. Germline CDR1 and CDR2: LGHDT and YNNKEL (reference sequence). Here the CDR3 reads CASSQVGGGSTGELFF. CDR3 coding DNA: TGTGCCAGCAGCCAAGTGGGCGGGGGTAGCACCGGGGAGCTGTTTTTT.

A word on this clone: The same CDR3 is also encoded by other DNA sequences in this sample. The chain couples TRBV2 to TRBJ1-5, with D unresolved. Germline lookup yields CDR1 SNHLY and CDR2 FYNNEI. The CDR3 contains 13 residues. With 3 bases removed from V and 4 bases from J, the gap between germline ends came to 7 bases. CDR3 residues: CASSEGGNQPQHF. CDR3 nucleotides: TGTGCCAGCAGTGAGGGCGGAAATCAGCCCCAGCATTTT.

V and J are TRBV27 and TRBJ1-2; maybe TRBD1 (5 bases). Germline-derived CDR1 and CDR2 are MNHEY and SMNVEV (reference sequence). The CDR3 consists of 13 residues. Trimming stripped 5 bases from V and 2 bases from J, with 9 bases between. The CDR3 DNA reads TGTGCCAGCAGTCGCAGGGAAAACTATGGCTACACCTTC. Its translation: CASSRRENYGYTF.

The chain joins TRBV10-2 to TRBJ1-3; D possibly corresponds to TRBD1 (5 bases). From germline, CDR1 is WSHSY and CDR2 SAAADI. V gave up 3 bases and J gave up 4 bases, with 13 bases separating them. The CDR3 is 15 residues long. This CDR3 reads CASSEKGRLGNTIYF. The DNA of the CDR3 is TGCGCCAGCAGTGAAAAGGGACGTCTGGGAAACACCATATATTTT.

This clone was found once. J is TRBJ1-5 and V is TRBV6-1, with D uncertain. Germline assignment: CDR1 MNHNS and CDR2 SASEGT. This CDR3 spans 13 amino acids. Trimming pared 1 base from V and 1 base from J, leaving 2 bases between. The CDR3 loop is CASSEGSNQPQHF. In DNA form, the CDR3 reads TGTGCCAGCAGTGAAGGGAGCAATCAGCCCCAGCATTTT.

The genes are TRBV2 and TRBJ1-6, with D tentatively TRBD1 (6 bases). This CDR3 comprises 16 residues. V dropped 7 bases and J dropped 7 bases, with 20 bases sitting between them. The germline V gene encodes CDR1 SNHLY and CDR2 FYNNEI. The CDR3 protein is CASIVHLGAQNSPLHF. The CDR3 bases are TGTGCCAGCATCGTCCATCTGGGGGCTCAAAATTCACCCCTCCACTTT.

V usage is TRBV24-1 and J usage is TRBJ1-2; 9 nucleotides match TRBD1. Germline lookup yields CDR1 KGHDR and CDR2 SFDVKD. Trimming took 2 bases from V and 3 from J; bases not matched to a gene: 0. This CDR3 has 14 residues. This CDR3 is CATSDWTGDYGYTF. The CDR3 coding sequence is TGTGCCACCAGTGATTGGACAGGGGACTATGGCTACACCTTC.

The rearrangement links TRBV30 to TRBJ2-1, with D possibly called TRBD1 or TRBD2 (5 bases each). V dropped 0 bases and J dropped 4 bases, with 10 bases sitting between them. The germline CDR1 and CDR2 sequences are GTSNPN and SVGIG (reference sequence). The CDR3 extends over 14 amino acids. In DNA form, the CDR3 reads TGTGCCTGGAGTGTTGGGGGATATTACAATGAGCAGTTCTTC. Its protein product is CAWSVGGYYNEQFF.

This rearrangement joins TRBV5-4 to TRBJ2-3, with 12 bases identical to TRBD2. V was pared by 4 bases and J by 5 bases, with 17 bases of the junction left unmatched. The CDR3 totals 19 residues. CDR1 is SGHNT, CDR2 YYREEE, per germline (reference sequence). CDR3 sequence: CASSRSLAGGPFIRDTQYF. As DNA, the CDR3 is TGTGCCAGCAGCCGATCTCTAGCGGGGGGGCCGTTTATAAGAGATACGCAGTATTTT.